This T cell receptor (beta chain) is from a study of blood T cell repertoires in COVID-19. Overall study context: In each case, the material was cDNA or gDNA derived from T cells, B-cell-depleted T cells, or PBMCs.

The junction had 9 bases not matched to a gene; V was cut back by 4 bases and J by 0 bases. Germline V gene lookup returns CDR1 SGHRS and CDR2 YFSETQ. The CDR3 runs to 16 residues. Under the authors' procedure: Scientists estimated how many nucleated cells there were by amplifying reference gene primers. The table came from immunoSEQ multiplex PCR; TCRdb's copy has only in-frame clones and leaves some out. V, J and clone size are taken as reported in that table, and D and trimming were inferred from the DNA itself. This table holds more than 150,000 clones, around nine tenths found once. The sequence was collected from a man aged 40-50 years with acute or convalescent COVID-19. The chain uses TRBV5-1 and TRBJ1-2, with 7 bases fitting TRBD1. Sample: peripheral blood. DNA of the CDR3: TGCGCCAGCAGCCCCTTGAGGGGACAGCCTAACTATGGCTACACCTTC. Translation: CASSPLRGQPNYGYTF.